Listed here is a single T cell receptor beta chain. Its antigen remains unidentified. Oncomine TCR Beta short-read sequencing was applied to DNA from cultured CD4+ T cells. TCRdb used MiXCR to reprocess the PCR reads, holding one entry per CDR3 protein. The sample includes about 15,000 distinct CDR3 sequences, 43% of them seen just once. This entry belongs to a study of vaccination and CD4 T cells after COVID-19. Treatment reported: approximately 10-day PBMC culture with coronavirus spike peptide pools or control peptides (ViraFEST assay). Trimming shortened V by 5 bases and J by 4 bases, and 3 bases separated the two germline ends. There are 11 residues in the CDR3.

The sequence was obtained from a human donor with COVID-19. The chain uses TRBV12-3 or TRBV12-4 and TRBJ1-5; D is unclear. Sequences were obtained from cultured CD4+ T cells from blood. CDR3: CASSLNQPQHF. The CDR3, as DNA: TGTGCCAGCAGTCTGAATCAGCCCCAGCATTTT.